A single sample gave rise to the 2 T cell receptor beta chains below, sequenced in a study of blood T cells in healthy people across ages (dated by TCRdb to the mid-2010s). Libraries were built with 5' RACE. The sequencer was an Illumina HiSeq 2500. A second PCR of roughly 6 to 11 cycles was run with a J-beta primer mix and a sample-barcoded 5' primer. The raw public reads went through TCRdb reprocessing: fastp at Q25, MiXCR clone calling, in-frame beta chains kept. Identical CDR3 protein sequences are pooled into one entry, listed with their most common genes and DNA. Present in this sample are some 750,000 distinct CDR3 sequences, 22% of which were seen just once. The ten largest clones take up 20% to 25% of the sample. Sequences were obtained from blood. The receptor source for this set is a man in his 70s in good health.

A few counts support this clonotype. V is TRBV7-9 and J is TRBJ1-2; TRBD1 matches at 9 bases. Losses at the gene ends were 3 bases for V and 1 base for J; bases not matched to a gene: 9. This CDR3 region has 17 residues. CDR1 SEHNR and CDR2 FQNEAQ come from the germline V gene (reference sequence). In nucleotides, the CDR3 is TGTGCCAGCAGCTTGGGACAGGGAGGCGGTAGTAACTATGGCTACACCTTC. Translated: CASSLGQGGGSNYGYTF.

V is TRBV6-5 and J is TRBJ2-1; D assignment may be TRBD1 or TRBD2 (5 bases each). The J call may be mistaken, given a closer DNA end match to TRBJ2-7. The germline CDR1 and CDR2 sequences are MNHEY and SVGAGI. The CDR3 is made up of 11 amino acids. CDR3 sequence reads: CASGTSYEQYV. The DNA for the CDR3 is TGTGCCAGCGGGACCTCCTACGAGCAGTACGTC.